This paragraph reports one T cell receptor (beta chain). Antigen unknown. This entry comes from a study of T cell responses to AZD1222 COVID-19 vaccine. General study findings and limits: A mostly white British donor set with more females was recruited, and clonal diversity was possibly underestimated. Baseline seropositivity characterized only a handful of AZD1222 recipients.

This CDR3 comprises 13 residues. Germline assignment: CDR1 MDHEN and CDR2 SYDVKM. V dropped 10 bases and J dropped 2 bases, with 15 bases sitting between them. TCRdb's copy holds only in-frame clones and misses some; the assay was immunoSEQ multiplex PCR. The sample lists some 140,000 clones, 85% to 95% occurring once. This specimen consisted of peripheral blood, obtained on day 0 of AZD1222 vaccination. The clonotype was recovered from an adult in good health. The J gene is TRBJ2-7, the V gene TRBV28; a weak D match, TRBD2 (7 bases). In nucleotides, the CDR3 is TGTGCCACCTCGGGGGGCCCTACCTACGAGCAGTACTTC. It is translated as CATSGGPTYEQYF.